Here is one T cell receptor (beta chain) with its context. Its antigen is not identified. One tube held mixed TRB-A and TRB-B primer pools for touch-down PCR. After re-calling the multiplex PCR reads, TCRdb lists one entry per CDR3 protein, DNA absent. Its table records some 11,000 distinct CDR3 sequences. The record originates from a study of T cell clusters in autoimmune cytopenias. Study summary: The mean age of healthy donor controls was approximately 50 years, the median roughly 60 years. TRB sequencing had a median around 52,000 reads and about 2,500 distinct clonotypes per sample. Whole-study results and caveats: Clustering suggested that physiological T cell clusters were missing in primary autoimmune cytopenia patients. TRB repertoire shifts in secondary cytopenia and chronic lymphocytic leukemia mostly reflected lymphoma, not autoimmunity.

Roughly 38,000 genome equivalents of blood DNA were amplified for TRB. These data also formed part of another study, on T cell repertoires in aging, cancer and after chemotherapy.

The sequence was collected from a human donor in good health. Sequenced sample: peripheral blood.

This chain's CDR3 is CASSLVLAGDNGYTF. The chain combines TRBV7-9 with TRBJ1-2. The CDR3 loop spans 15 amino acids. The germline V gene has CDR1 SEHNR and CDR2 FQNEAQ (reference sequence).